This T cell receptor (beta chain) was recorded in a study of metastatic and nonmetastatic thyroid tumors. The overall study: Malignant thyroid and benign thyroid patients provided blood and tumor or nodule tissue whose repertoires were compared.

This clone turned up a few times. Its antigen is not known. As handled by the study authors: In papillary thyroid cancer, a distant-metastasis classifier was built using CDR3 differences across clinicopathological groups. With MiXCR, TCRdb reprocessed the PCR reads. The V and J calls come from TCRdb's annotation, not from the publication. The table shows approximately 90,000 clones, with approximately 11% occurring only once. CDR3 size: 12 residues. Trimming removed 2 bases from V and 6 bases from J, with 7 bases in between. Germline assignment: CDR1 KGHDR and CDR2 SFDVKD. Until they underwent thyroid surgery, no patient had received any treatment. Study-wide findings and caveats: Malignant tumors reportedly showed significantly higher TCR beta diversity than benign nodules in both blood and tumor.

The sequenced material came from blood. The chain employs TRBV24-1 and TRBJ2-7; D ambiguous. This receptor was obtained from a female donor with papillary thyroid cancer or a benign thyroid nodule (not recorded which). Some clones in this sample may be carry-over from other donors' samples. CDR3 region: CATSDSESEQYF. The CDR3 region has the DNA TGTGCCACCAGTGATTCTGAGTCCGAGCAGTACTTC.